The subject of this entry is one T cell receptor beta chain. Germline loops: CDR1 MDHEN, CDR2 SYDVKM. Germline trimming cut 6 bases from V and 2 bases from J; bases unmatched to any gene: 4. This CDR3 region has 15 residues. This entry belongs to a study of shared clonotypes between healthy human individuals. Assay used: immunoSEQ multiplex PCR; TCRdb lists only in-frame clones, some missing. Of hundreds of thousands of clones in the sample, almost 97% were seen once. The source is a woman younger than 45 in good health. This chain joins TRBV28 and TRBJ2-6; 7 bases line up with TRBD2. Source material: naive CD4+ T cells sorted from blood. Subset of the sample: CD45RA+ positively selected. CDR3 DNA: TGTGCCAGCAGGCCCCGGGGGGCTGGGGCCAACGTCCTGACTTTC. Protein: CASRPRGAGANVLTF.